The 9 T cell receptor beta chains presented below share a single source sample, sequenced in a study of breast tumors, draining lymph nodes, adjacent tissues. The lymph nodes were axillary draining lymph nodes from breast cancer patients. TCRdb independently ran MiXCR on the multiplex PCR reads; one entry per CDR3 protein. The data contain about 100,000 distinct CDR3 sequences, around 21% of them singletons. Sample: axillary lymph node tissue. These receptors all come from a female donor with breast cancer. Some clones in this sample may be carry-over from other donors' samples.

There are many counts of this clonotype. The chain employs TRBV5-5 and TRBJ2-7, with 11 bases aligning to TRBD1. CDR3 length equals 17 residues. Germline loops: CDR1 SGHKS, CDR2 YYEKEE (reference sequence). V was clipped by 3 bases and J by 0 bases; unmatched bases: 8. CDR3 coding DNA: TGTGCCAGCAGCTCGCAGGGACAGGGGGTCCCCTCCTACGAGCAGTACTTC. Translation: CASSSQGQGVPSYEQYF.

This clonotype was observed at least ten times. The V call is TRBV5-1, the J call TRBJ2-5, with D possibly being TRBD1 (6 bases). Germline loops: CDR1 SGHRS, CDR2 YFSETQ. V lost 0 bases and J lost 1, with 7 bases in between. The CDR3 is made up of 14 amino acids. In nucleotides, the CDR3 is TGCGCCAGCAGCTTGGGGGACACCCAAGAGACCCAGTACTTC. This gives the protein CASSLGDTQETQYF.

This clonotype was recorded a few times. The chain links TRBV10-2 to TRBJ1-1; 8 bases agree with TRBD1. The CDR3 contains 12 residues. The V gene end was trimmed by 8 bases and the J gene end by 2 bases; junction bases not matched to a gene: 1. Germline V lookup: CDR1 WSHSY, CDR2 SAAADI. The CDR3 DNA sequence: TGCGCCAGCGGACAGGGTAACACTGAAGCTTTCTTT. Translating gives CASGQGNTEAFF.

Note on this clonotype: This may come from a read error, since a much larger clone is one base off. The rearrangement uses TRBV28 and TRBJ2-7; 9 bases agree with TRBD2. Germline loops: CDR1 MDHEN, CDR2 SYDVKM. After removal of 7 bases from V and 4 bases from J, the junction contained 14 bases not matched to a gene. CDR3 length: 16 amino acids. This CDR3 is CASIRGGSGRTYEQYF. In DNA, the CDR3 is TGTGCCAGCATCCGAGGGGGCAGCGGGAGGACATACGAGCAGTACTTC.

Many counts were recorded for this clonotype. This chain uses TRBV2 with TRBJ2-3; tentatively, D is TRBD2 (6 bases). The V end lost 2 bases, the J end lost 8 bases, and 17 bases lay between the germline ends. The CDR3 runs to 15 residues. Germline loops: CDR1 SNHLY, CDR2 FYNNEI. CDR3 nucleotides: TGTGCCAGCAGTGAAAGTCGGAGGGCTCAAGGTACGCAGTATTTT. As protein: CASSESRRAQGTQYF.

The sample holds many counts of this clonotype. J is TRBJ2-2 and V is TRBV10-2; D call uncertain. The germline V gene encodes CDR1 WSHSY and CDR2 SAAADI. This CDR3 spans 13 amino acids. V lost 6 bases and J 5 bases, leaving 10 bases between the germline ends. The CDR3 DNA sequence: TGCGCCAGCAGCCAGGACCGGACCGGGGAGCTGTTTTTT. Residues: CASSQDRTGELFF.

This clonotype was seen ten or more times. The V call is TRBV7-3, the J call TRBJ2-3; the match to TRBD2 covers 15 bases. Germline V gives CDR1 SGHTA, CDR2 FQGTGA. J lost 2 bases, V lost 5 bases, and 8 bases had no gene match. The CDR3 is 18 residues long. The CDR3 DNA is TGTGCCAGCAGCCGGACTAGCGGGAGGGCGGCCCACACAGATACGCAGTATTTT. The encoded protein is CASSRTSGRAAHTDTQYF.

This clonotype was detected ten times or more. The rearrangement joins TRBV2 to TRBJ1-6; 10 positions match TRBD1. CDR1 and CDR2 from the germline V gene are SNHLY and FYNNEI. Trimming at V came to 4 bases and at J to 10 bases, leaving 10 bases not matched to a gene. The CDR3 contains 16 residues. The DNA for the CDR3 is TGTGCCAGCAGTGGGGGGGACAGGGGCTTCGGATCACCCCTCCACTTT. Amino acids: CASSGGDRGFGSPLHF.

This clonotype was counted ten times or more. The chain recombines TRBV5-6 with TRBJ1-2; the D gene is possibly TRBD1 (6 bases). The CDR3 is 14 amino acids. V was pared by 1 base and J by 4 bases, with 11 bases between. Germline CDR1 SGHDT, CDR2 YYEEEE. The CDR3 here is CASSLKQQGYGYTF. The DNA for the CDR3 is TGTGCCAGCAGCTTGAAGCAACAGGGCTATGGCTACACCTTC. The full variable domain, in which reference TRBV5-6 and TRBJ1-2 provide the parts outside the CDR3, is DAGVTQSPTHLIKTRGQQVTLRCSPKSGHDTVSWYQQALGQGPQFIFQYYEEEERQRGNFPDRFSGHQFPNYSSELNVNALLLGDSALYLCASSLKQQGYGYTFGSGTRLTVV.